This T cell receptor (beta chain) was identified in a study of technical replicates of blood from four donors. Repertoires were generated with immunoSEQ multiplex PCR, while TCRdb's copy carries only in-frame clones and drops some. The profile shows more than 90,000 clones, 90% to 96% of them singletons. CDR3 length: 13 residues. Germline V lookup: CDR1 GTSNPN, CDR2 SVGIG (reference sequence). V lost 2 bases, J lost 2 bases, and 9 bases lay in between. This receptor was identified in a human donor in good health. V gene TRBV30 combines with J gene TRBJ1-1; tentatively, D is TRBD1 (6 bases). Material for sequencing was T cells isolated from PBMCs. The CDR3 region is CAWSRQENTEAFF. The CDR3 DNA sequence: TGTGCCTGGAGTCGACAGGAAAACACTGAAGCTTTCTTT.